This paragraph covers one TCR beta chain sequence. The data were taken from a study of cytomegalovirus exposure and HLA in healthy donors. Background on the study: The approximately 120 million unique TCR beta sequences, from about 179 million T cells, were found by an earlier analysis.

The PCR made use of 60 Vbeta and 13 Jbeta primers. TCRdb's copy holds only in-frame clones and misses some; the assay was immunoSEQ multiplex PCR. Counted here are 100,000 or so clones, roughly 15% occurring once; the ten biggest clones make up approximately 0.8%. CDR3 length: 16 amino acids. Germline CDR1 reads SGHRS; CDR2 reads YFSETQ. After removal of 4 bases from V and 4 bases from J, the junction contained 11 bases not matched to a gene. The sequencing sample was made of PBMCs. The rearrangement links TRBV5-1 to TRBJ2-5, with 9 bases aligning to TRBD2. This sequence was found in a female donor in good health and CMV-seronegative. CDR3 sequence: CASSTRAGGPRETQYF. The CDR3 coding sequence is TGCGCCAGCAGCACCAGGGCGGGAGGGCCGAGAGAGACCCAGTACTTC.